One and the same sample provided the 16 T cell receptor beta chains below, sequenced in a study of technical replicates of blood from a few donors. TCRdb's copy holds only in-frame clones and misses some; the assay was immunoSEQ multiplex PCR. Among about 76,000 clones listed, roughly 92% were seen once. The sequenced sample was T cells isolated from PBMCs. These receptors came from a human donor in good health.

This chain connects TRBV5-1 to TRBJ1-2; D is ambiguous. CDR3 size: 14 residues. Germline V CDR1 and CDR2: SGHRS, YFSETQ. The germline V and J ends were trimmed by 0 bases and 8 bases, with 14 bases remaining between them. CDR3 sequence (DNA): TGCGCCAGCAGCTTGGGGAACTCGGAGGACGGCTACACCTTC. It codes for CASSLGNSEDGYTF.

The V call is TRBV2, the J call TRBJ2-5; no firm D call. V lost 3 bases and J 5 bases, leaving 4 bases between the germline ends. The CDR3 is 11 amino acids. In germline, CDR1 is SNHLY, CDR2 FYNNEI. For the CDR3, the DNA is TGTGCCAGCAGTGAGAGGGAGACCCAGTACTTC. The encoded protein is CASSERETQYF.

The V gene is TRBV28, the J gene TRBJ2-7, with 7 bases identical to TRBD2. The CDR3 consists of 13 residues. Germline values: CDR1 MDHEN, CDR2 SYDVKM. V gave up 7 bases and J gave up 4 bases; unmatched junction bases: 7. The CDR3 spells CASIVGGEYEQYF. The DNA of the CDR3 is TGTGCCAGCATTGTGGGAGGGGAATACGAGCAGTACTTC.

This clone was recorded only once. The chain combines TRBV5-4 with TRBJ2-3, with 10 bases that match TRBD2. V dropped 2 bases and J dropped 3; count of bases not matched to a gene: 6. The germline V gene has CDR1 SGHNT and CDR2 YYREEE (reference sequence). The CDR3 extends over 16 amino acids. CDR3 sequence reads: CASSFKLAGVTDTQYF. The CDR3 DNA sequence: TGTGCCAGCAGCTTTAAGCTAGCGGGAGTTACAGATACGCAGTATTTT.

The rearrangement uses TRBV10-3 and TRBJ1-1; D is unclear. The V end lost 7 bases, the J end lost 0 bases, and 12 bases lay between the germline ends. Germline V gives CDR1 ENHRY, CDR2 SYGVKD. This CDR3 comprises 14 residues. CDR3 nucleotide sequence: TGTGCCATCACCGACGACAAGATGAACACTGAAGCTTTCTTT. Its translation is CAITDDKMNTEAFF.

The chain is built from TRBV27 and TRBJ2-1, with TRBD2 identical over 7 bases. V lost 5 bases, J lost 2 bases, and 6 bases stayed unmatched. The CDR3 is made up of 15 amino acids. Germline CDR1 and CDR2: MNHEY and SMNVEV (reference sequence). The CDR3 DNA follows: TGTGCCAGCAGTCAGGAGGGAGGGCCCTACAATGAGCAGTTCTTC. Translated, it gives CASSQEGGPYNEQFF.

The chain is built from TRBV2 and TRBJ2-5; 7 bases are shared with TRBD1. V shed 5 bases and J 4 bases; nucleotides not matched to a gene: 10. This CDR3 contains 15 residues. Germline CDR1 reads SNHLY; CDR2 reads FYNNEI. The CDR3 protein is CASSPPQGSSETQYF. CDR3 coding DNA: TGTGCCAGCAGTCCCCCACAGGGGTCCTCAGAGACCCAGTACTTC.

This chain links TRBV9 with TRBJ2-3; TRBD2 matches at 14 bases. V gave up 4 bases and J gave up 7 bases; unmatched junction bases: 8. The CDR3 consists of 16 residues. The germline CDR1 and CDR2 sequences are SGDLS and YYNGEE. In nucleotides, the CDR3 is TGTGCCAGCAGCCCGGGACTAGCGGGAGTGGGAAATACGCAGTATTTT. Translated, it gives CASSPGLAGVGNTQYF.

V is TRBV4-1 and J is TRBJ2-3, with 9 positions matching TRBD2. CDR1 is MGHRA and CDR2 is YSYEKL in the germline V gene. The CDR3 has 17 amino acids. V lost 0 bases and J lost 4; bases outside the gene matches: 8. CDR3 protein: CASSQERRAGGPDTQYF. The CDR3 bases are TGCGCCAGCAGCCAAGAGAGACGAGCGGGAGGACCAGATACGCAGTATTTT.

On this clone: The junction departs from the called germline gene at one end, perhaps through a read error. This chain links TRBV7-8 with TRBJ1-1, with D hard to call. The CDR3 is 12 amino acids. Germline CDR1 is SGHVS and CDR2 is FQNEAQ. The CDR3 loop is CASSLGNSEAFF. The CDR3, as DNA: TGTGCCAGCAGCTTAGGTAACAGTGAAGCTTTCTTT.

V usage is TRBV2 and J usage is TRBJ1-2; 7 positions match TRBD1. V gave up 8 bases and J gave up 8 bases; unmatched junction bases: 17. CDR3 length equals 15 residues. CDR1 is SNHLY, CDR2 FYNNEI, per germline. CDR3 coding DNA: TGTGCCAGCGAGATAAGCGCACAGGGGAGTCAAGGCTACACCTTC. Protein product: CASEISAQGSQGYTF.

The chain joins TRBV29-1 to TRBJ2-1; 10 nucleotides line up with TRBD2. From germline, CDR1 is SQVTM and CDR2 ANQGSEA. CDR3 length equals 13 residues. V lost 6 bases to trimming and J lost 8 bases; unmatched junction nucleotides: 7. The CDR3 DNA follows: TGCAGCGTAGAGCGGGAGGGCCCCGATGAGCAGTTCTTC. Residues: CSVEREGPDEQFF.

The V call is TRBV10-1, the J call TRBJ2-3; 8 positions match TRBD1. Germline CDR1 is WNHNN and CDR2 is SYGVQD (reference sequence). The CDR3 sequence is 15 residues long. V dropped 4 bases and J dropped 0; count of bases not matched to a gene: 3. The CDR3 loop reads CASSVDRGSTDTQYF. The CDR3 nucleotides read TGCGCCAGCAGTGTTGACAGGGGTAGCACAGATACGCAGTATTTT.

V usage is TRBV30 and J usage is TRBJ2-7, with TRBD1 matching 7 bases. This CDR3 has 17 amino acids. Losses at the gene ends were 0 bases for V and 2 bases for J; bases not matched to a gene: 13. From germline, CDR1 is GTSNPN and CDR2 SVGIG (reference sequence). CDR3 sequence (DNA): TGTGCCTGGAGTGTACGAAAGCCTGCCGGGACAGCCTACGAGCAGTACTTC. Protein product: CAWSVRKPAGTAYEQYF. The variable domain in full, completed from reference TRBV30 and TRBJ2-7, reads SQTIHQWPATLVQPVGSPLSLECTVEGTSNPNLYWYRQAAGRGLQLLFYSVGIGQISSEVPQNLSASRPQDRQFILSSKKLLLSDSGFYLCAWSVRKPAGTAYEQYFGPGTRLTVT.

The V and J genes are TRBV27 and TRBJ1-5; D possibly corresponds to TRBD1 (6 bases). This CDR3 comprises 13 residues. In germline, CDR1 is MNHEY, CDR2 SMNVEV (reference sequence). The germline V and J ends were trimmed by 4 bases and 2 bases, with 6 bases remaining between them. As DNA, the CDR3 is TGTGCCAGCAGTTCAGGGGGCAATCAGCCCCAGCATTTT. This sequence encodes CASSSGGNQPQHF.

The chain's CDR3 is CASSFSLSGEQYF. CDR3 sequence (DNA): TGTGCCAGCAGTTTTTCCCTTAGTGGCGAGCAGTACTTC. The chain recombines TRBV6-6 with TRBJ2-7, with D uncertain. The CDR3 covers 13 residues. V lost 4 bases to trimming and J lost 6 bases, with 13 bases between them. CDR1 and CDR2 from the germline V gene are MNHNY and SVGAGI (reference sequence).